These T cell receptor beta chains were read from a single sample in a study of blood T cell repertoires in COVID-19. TCRdb's table, derived via immunoSEQ multiplex PCR, lists solely in-frame clones and lacks some. The table includes 250,000 to 300,000 clones, around 85% detected once. The source material was peripheral blood. The receptors were gathered from a man aged 50 or older with active or convalescent COVID-19. Each CDR3 is given with its conserved first and last residue. Fields, in order: D gene, clone size, J gene, V gene, CDR3 DNA, CDR3 protein. D genes are given only for firm matches. Some rows mark clone size as missing; the rest say once, few, many or name a class of expanded clone.

d_gene: NA; abundance: few; j_gene: TRBJ1-5; v_gene: TRBV20-1; CDR3nt: TGCAGTGCTAGGGGCTCTGGGTCCCAGCATTTT; CDR3aa: CSARGSGSQHF
d_gene: NA; abundance: NA; j_gene: TRBJ1-4; v_gene: TRBV14; CDR3nt: TGTGCCAGCAGCCTAACGACCCCAAGCCCCCTCCGGCGGGATAAGCTGTTTTTT; CDR3aa: CASSLTTPSPLRRDKLFF
d_gene: NA; abundance: NA; j_gene: TRBJ1-3; v_gene: TRBV7-2; CDR3nt: TGTGCCAGCAGCTTAATTGTCGGTCACTCCGGAAACACCATATATTTT; CDR3aa: CASSLIVGHSGNTIYF
d_gene: NA; abundance: NA; j_gene: TRBJ2-7; v_gene: TRBV27; CDR3nt: TGTGCCAGCAGTTTATCAACAGGTAACGAGCAGTACTTC; CDR3aa: CASSLSTGNEQYF
d_gene: NA; abundance: once; j_gene: TRBJ2-2; v_gene: TRBV7-2; CDR3nt: TGTGCCAGCAGCCCGACTAGTCCCGGGGAGCTGTTTTTT; CDR3aa: CASSPTSPGELFF
d_gene: NA; abundance: NA; j_gene: TRBJ2-7; v_gene: TRBV5-1; CDR3nt: TGCGCCAGCAGCTTGGAGGCTAGTAGGGGGACCTACGAGCAGTACTTC; CDR3aa: CASSLEASRGTYEQYF
d_gene: NA; abundance: few; j_gene: TRBJ1-4; v_gene: TRBV7-9; CDR3nt: TGTGCCAGCAGCTTACGGGAAAATGAAAAACTGTTTTTT; CDR3aa: CASSLRENEKLFF
d_gene: TRBD1; abundance: NA; j_gene: TRBJ1-5; v_gene: TRBV5-1; CDR3nt: TGCGCCAGCAGCTGGGGGACAGATAGCAATCAGCCCCAGCATTTT; CDR3aa: CASSWGTDSNQPQHF
d_gene: NA; abundance: NA; j_gene: TRBJ1-3; v_gene: TRBV9; CDR3nt: TGTGCCAGCAGCGCGGGGAACTCTGGAAACACCATATATTTT; CDR3aa: CASSAGNSGNTIYF
d_gene: NA; abundance: NA; j_gene: TRBJ2-1; v_gene: TRBV7-9; CDR3nt: TGTGCCAGCGACCAGGCCCACTCCTACAATGAGCAGTTCTTC; CDR3aa: CASDQAHSYNEQFF
d_gene: NA; abundance: NA; j_gene: TRBJ2-3; v_gene: TRBV12-5; CDR3nt: TGTGCTAGTGGTTTGGTACGGAAGCAGGAAGATACGCAGTATTTT; CDR3aa: CASGLVRKQEDTQYF
d_gene: TRBD1; abundance: NA; j_gene: TRBJ2-7; v_gene: TRBV5-1; CDR3nt: TGCGCCAGCAGCCCGGACAGGGGTAGGTTAGAGCAGTACTTC; CDR3aa: CASSPDRGRLEQYF
d_gene: NA; abundance: NA; j_gene: TRBJ1-1; v_gene: TRBV19; CDR3nt: TGTGCCAGTAGTATCCCGGGACGGGGGACTGAAGCTTTCTTT; CDR3aa: CASSIPGRGTEAFF
d_gene: NA; abundance: few; j_gene: TRBJ1-2; v_gene: TRBV7-9; CDR3nt: TGTGCCAGCAGCTTAGGAGGGTTTGGCTACACCTTC; CDR3aa: CASSLGGFGYTF
d_gene: NA; abundance: NA; j_gene: TRBJ2-7; v_gene: TRBV5-1; CDR3nt: TGCGCCAGCAGCATGGACGGAGCCTACGAGCAGTACTTC; CDR3aa: CASSMDGAYEQYF
d_gene: TRBD2; abundance: NA; j_gene: TRBJ2-5; v_gene: TRBV10-1; CDR3nt: TGCGCCAGCAGTGGGGCACTAGCGGGAAAAGAGACCCAGTACTTC; CDR3aa: CASSGALAGKETQYF
d_gene: NA; abundance: NA; j_gene: TRBJ1-1; v_gene: TRBV6-6; CDR3nt: TGTGCCAGCAGGTATCCAGGGCTGGCCACTGAAGCTTTCTTT; CDR3aa: CASRYPGLATEAFF
d_gene: TRBD2; abundance: NA; j_gene: TRBJ2-3; v_gene: TRBV24-1; CDR3nt: TGTGCCACCAGCAGGACTAGCGGGCAGAGCACAGATACGCAGTATTTT; CDR3aa: CATSRTSGQSTDTQYF